This T cell receptor beta chain was recorded in a study of T cells in Graves' hyperthyroidism and ophthalmopathy. At least 3 on the Clinical Activity Score was recorded for ophthalmopathy patients, who also had NOSPECS grade at least 4 and duration under 3 months. Any patient presenting with uncontrolled infection, other autoimmune disease, pregnancy or lactation was left out. Diagnostic assessment was based on clinical symptoms, serum thyroxine and TRAb, thyroid ultrasound and orbital computed tomography. CDR1 and CDR2 from the germline V gene are MNHEY and SVGEGT. The CDR3 length is 15 residues. V lost 6 bases and J 6 bases, leaving 18 bases between the germline ends. As concerns this clonotype: Its target is unknown.

Points from the study as a whole: Before onset, ophthalmopathy was predicted by the model a median around 6 months earlier.

Researchers took RNA transcripts and amplified the TCR beta CDR3 regions from them. HTBI primers were used for first-round RT-PCR of the TCR CDR3. TCRdb reprocessed the multiplex PCR reads via MiXCR and lists one record per CDR3 protein. The sample records around 520,000 distinct CDR3 sequences, around a quarter being singletons. Sequenced material: blood. This sequence originates from a woman in her 30s with Graves' ophthalmopathy. The chain links TRBV6-2 or TRBV6-3 to TRBJ1-5; perhaps TRBD1 as D (6 bases). CDR3 amino acids: CASSAGTGRSQPQHF. Here the CDR3 DNA reads TGTGCCAGCAGCGCCGGAACAGGGCGGTCTCAGCCCCAGCATTTT.